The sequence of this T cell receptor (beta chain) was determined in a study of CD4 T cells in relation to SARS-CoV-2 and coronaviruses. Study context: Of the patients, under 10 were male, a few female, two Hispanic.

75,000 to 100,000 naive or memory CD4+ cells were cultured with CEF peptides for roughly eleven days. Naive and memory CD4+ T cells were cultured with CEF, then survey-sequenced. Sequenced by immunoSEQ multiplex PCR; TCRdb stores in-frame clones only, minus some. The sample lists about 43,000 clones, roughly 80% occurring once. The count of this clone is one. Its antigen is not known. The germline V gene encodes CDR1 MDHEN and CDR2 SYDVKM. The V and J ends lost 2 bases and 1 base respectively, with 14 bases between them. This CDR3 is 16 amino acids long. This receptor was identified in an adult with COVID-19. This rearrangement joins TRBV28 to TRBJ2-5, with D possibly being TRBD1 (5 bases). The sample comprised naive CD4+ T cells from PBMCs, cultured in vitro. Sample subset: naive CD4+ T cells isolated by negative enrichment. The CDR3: CASSLVGDRFQETQYF. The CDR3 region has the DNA TGTGCCAGCAGTTTAGTCGGCGACAGATTCCAAGAGACCCAGTACTTC.